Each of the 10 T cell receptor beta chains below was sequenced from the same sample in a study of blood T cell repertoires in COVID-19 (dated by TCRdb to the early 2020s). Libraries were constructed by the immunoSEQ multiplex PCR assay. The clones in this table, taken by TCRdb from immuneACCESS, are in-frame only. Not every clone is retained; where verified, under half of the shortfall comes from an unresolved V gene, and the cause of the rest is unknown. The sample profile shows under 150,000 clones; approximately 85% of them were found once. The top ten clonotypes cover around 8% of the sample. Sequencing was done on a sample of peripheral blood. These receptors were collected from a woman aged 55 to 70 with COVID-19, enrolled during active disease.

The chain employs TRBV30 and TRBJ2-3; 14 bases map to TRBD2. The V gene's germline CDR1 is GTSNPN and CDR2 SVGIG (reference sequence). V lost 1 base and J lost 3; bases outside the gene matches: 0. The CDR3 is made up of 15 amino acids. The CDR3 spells CAWSGLAGGTDTQYF. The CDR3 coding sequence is TGTGCCTGGAGTGGACTAGCGGGGGGGACAGATACGCAGTATTTT.

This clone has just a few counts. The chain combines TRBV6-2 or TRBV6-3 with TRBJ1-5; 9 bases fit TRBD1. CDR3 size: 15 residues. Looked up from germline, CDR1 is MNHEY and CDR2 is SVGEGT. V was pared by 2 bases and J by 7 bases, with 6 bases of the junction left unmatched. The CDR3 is CASSYQRQGGQPQHF. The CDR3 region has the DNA TGTGCCAGCAGTTACCAGCGACAGGGGGGGCAGCCCCAGCATTTT.

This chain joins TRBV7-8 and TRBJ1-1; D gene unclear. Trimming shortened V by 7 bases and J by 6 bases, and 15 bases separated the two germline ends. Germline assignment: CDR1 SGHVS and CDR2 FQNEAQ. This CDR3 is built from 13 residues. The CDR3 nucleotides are TGTGCCAGCAATCAGGTTAGTCGAGCTGAAGCTTTCTTT. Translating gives CASNQVSRAEAFF.

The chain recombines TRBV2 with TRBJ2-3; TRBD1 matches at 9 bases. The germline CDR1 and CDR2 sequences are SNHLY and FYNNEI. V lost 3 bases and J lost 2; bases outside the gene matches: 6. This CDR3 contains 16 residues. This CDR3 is CASSEVDRGYTDTQYF. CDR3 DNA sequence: TGTGCCAGCAGTGAGGTGGACAGGGGATACACAGATACGCAGTATTTT.

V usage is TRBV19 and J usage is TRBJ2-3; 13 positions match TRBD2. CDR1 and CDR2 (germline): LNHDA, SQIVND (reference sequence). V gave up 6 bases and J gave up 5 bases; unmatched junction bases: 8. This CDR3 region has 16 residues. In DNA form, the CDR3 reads TGTGCCAGTAGCTTAACTAGCGGGGGGGCCGGAGATACGCAGTATTTT. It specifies CASSLTSGGAGDTQYF.

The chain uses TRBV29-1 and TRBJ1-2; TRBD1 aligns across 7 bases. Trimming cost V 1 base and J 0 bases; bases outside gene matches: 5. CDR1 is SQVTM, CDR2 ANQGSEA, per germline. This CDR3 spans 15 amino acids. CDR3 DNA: TGCAGCGTTGAAGGCCGAGACAGGGCTAACTATGGCTACACCTTC. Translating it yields CSVEGRDRANYGYTF.

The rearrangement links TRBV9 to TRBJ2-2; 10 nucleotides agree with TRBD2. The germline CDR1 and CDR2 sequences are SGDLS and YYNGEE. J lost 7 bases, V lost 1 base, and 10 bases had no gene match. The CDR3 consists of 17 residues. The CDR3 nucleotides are TGTGCCAGCAGCGTAAGGGCAGCGGGGGGGCCTGGCGGGGAGCTGTTTTTT. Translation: CASSVRAAGGPGGELFF.

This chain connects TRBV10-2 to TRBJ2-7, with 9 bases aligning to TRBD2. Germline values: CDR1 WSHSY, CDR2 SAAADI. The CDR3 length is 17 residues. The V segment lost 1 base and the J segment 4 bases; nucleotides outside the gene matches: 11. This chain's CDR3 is CASSELGRGGLKYEQYF. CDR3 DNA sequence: TGCGCCAGCAGTGAGTTGGGGCGGGGGGGCCTTAAGTACGAGCAGTACTTC.

CDR3: CASSTPGQGSYNQPQHF. In DNA, the CDR3 is TGTGCCAGTAGTACCCCGGGACAGGGATCCTACAATCAGCCCCAGCATTTT. The rearrangement links TRBV19 to TRBJ1-5; 9 positions agree with TRBD1. CDR3 length equals 17 residues. The germline gives CDR1 LNHDA, CDR2 SQIVND (reference sequence). V shed 4 bases and J 3 bases; nucleotides not matched to a gene: 10.

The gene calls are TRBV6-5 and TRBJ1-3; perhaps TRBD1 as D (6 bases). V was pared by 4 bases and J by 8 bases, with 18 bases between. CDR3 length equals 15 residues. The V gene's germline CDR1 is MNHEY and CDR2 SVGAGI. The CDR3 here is CASSFDRSPEDTIYF. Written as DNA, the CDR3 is TGTGCCAGCAGTTTCGACAGGTCCCCAGAGGACACCATATATTTT.